This note documents a single TCR beta chain sequence. The repertoire was sequenced with immunoSEQ multiplex PCR; TCRdb's copy has only in-frame clones and lacks some. The table includes about 100,000 clones, just under 85% detected once. Germline V gene lookup returns CDR1 LGHNT and CDR2 FRNRAP. The CDR3 is 18 amino acids. Trimming cost V 0 bases and J 0 bases, with 17 bases left between them. This record belongs to a study of control samples from healthy donors and cancer patients. Source material: blood. This TCR was sampled from a man aged 30 to 39 in good health. The chain carries TRBV12-5 and TRBJ1-1, with D hard to call. In DNA, the CDR3 is TGTGCTAGTGGTTTGGTTCAACCAAACAGACCCATGAACACTGAAGCTTTCTTT. Encoded protein: CASGLVQPNRPMNTEAFF.